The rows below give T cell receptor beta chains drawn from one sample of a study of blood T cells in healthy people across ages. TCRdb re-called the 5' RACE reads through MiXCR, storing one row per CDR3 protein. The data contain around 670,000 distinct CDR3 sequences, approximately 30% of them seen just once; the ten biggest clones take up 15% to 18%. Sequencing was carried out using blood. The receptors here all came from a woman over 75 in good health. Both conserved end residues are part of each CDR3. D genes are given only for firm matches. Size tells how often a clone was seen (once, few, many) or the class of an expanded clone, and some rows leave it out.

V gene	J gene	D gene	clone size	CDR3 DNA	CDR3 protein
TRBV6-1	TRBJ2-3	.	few	TGTGCCAGCAGTGAGTTGGCAGATACGCAGTATTTT	CASSELADTQYF
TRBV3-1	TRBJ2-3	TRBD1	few	TGTGCCAGCCGGGACAGCCACACAGATACGCAGTATTTT	CASRDSHTDTQYF
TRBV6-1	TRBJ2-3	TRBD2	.	TGTGCCAGCACCACCGGAGGCGGGGGGCCCACTGATACGCAGTATTTT	CASTTGGGGPTDTQYF
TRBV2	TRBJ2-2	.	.	TGTGCCAGCAGTTCAGACGTCAGCGGGGAGCTGTTTTTT	CASSSDVSGELFF
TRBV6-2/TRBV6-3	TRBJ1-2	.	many	TGTGCCAGCAGTGATCCCGGGGGGAGGCGATATGGCTACACCTTC	CASSDPGGRRYGYTF
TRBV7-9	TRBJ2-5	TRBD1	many	TGTGCCAGCAGCTTTGGGACAGAGCGCCAAGAGACCCAGTACTTC	CASSFGTERQETQYF
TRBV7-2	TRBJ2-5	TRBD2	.	TGTGCCAGCAGCTTAGGTTCGGTCGGGGGGGCGGCGACCCAGTACTTC	CASSLGSVGGAATQYF
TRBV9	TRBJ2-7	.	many	TGTGCCAGTTCCTGGTTGGGGGTAAGCGAGCAGTACTTC	CASSWLGVSEQYF
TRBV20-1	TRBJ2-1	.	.	TGCAGTGCGCAGACCGGGACCAGACGCAATGAGCAGTTCTTC	CSAQTGTRRNEQFF
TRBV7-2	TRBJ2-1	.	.	TGTGCCAGCAGCTTAGCGTATGAGGGGGGGCAGTTCTTC	CASSLAYEGGQFF
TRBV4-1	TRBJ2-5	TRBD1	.	TGCGCCAGCAGCCAAAGTATAACAGGGGGAGAGACCCAGTACTTC	CASSQSITGGETQYF
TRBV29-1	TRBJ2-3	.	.	TGCAGCGTCAACTCTGGGGCGGGAAGTACAGATACGCAGTATTTT	CSVNSGAGSTDTQYF
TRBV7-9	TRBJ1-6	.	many	TGTGCCAGCGTCAGACAGGACAGCAATTCACCCCTCCACTTT	CASVRQDSNSPLHF
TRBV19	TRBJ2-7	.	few	TGTGCCAGTAGTATTAGGGCTGGCTCCTACAATGAGCAGTACTTC	CASSIRAGSYNEQYF
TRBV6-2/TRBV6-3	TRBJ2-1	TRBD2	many	TGTGCCAGCAGGATGGTAGCGGGTGAGCAGTTCTTC	CASRMVAGEQFF
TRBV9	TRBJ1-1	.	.	TGTGCCAGCAGCGCTACCGGGACCTACACTGAAGCTTTCTTT	CASSATGTYTEAFF
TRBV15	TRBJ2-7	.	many	TGTGCCACCAGCAGAGATCGGTTCAGTGTACTAATGAAGCAGTACTTC	CATSRDRFSVLMKQYF
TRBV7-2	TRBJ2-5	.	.	TGTGCCAGCAGCCCCGCGGGACAGTCCCACAATGGGCAGTACTTC	CASSPAGQSHNGQYF
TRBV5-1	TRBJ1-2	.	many	TGCGCCAGCAGCTTGGGCGGCAGCGTGGGAGGCTACACCTTC	CASSLGGSVGGYTF
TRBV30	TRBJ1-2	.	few	TGTGCCTGGAGTGTACTAACGGTCCGGGTTGATGGCTACACCTTC	CAWSVLTVRVDGYTF
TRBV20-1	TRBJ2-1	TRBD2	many	TGCAGTGCGGGGCGGGGGGGCTCCTACAATGAGCAGTTCTTC	CSAGRGGSYNEQFF
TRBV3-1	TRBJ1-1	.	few	TGTGCCAGCAGCCGGGCCGTACTTGGGGAGGCTTTCTTT	CASSRAVLGEAFF
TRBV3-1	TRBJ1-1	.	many	TGTGCCAGCAGCCAAGGGGGGATGAACACTGAAGCTTTCTTT	CASSQGGMNTEAFF
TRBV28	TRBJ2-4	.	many	TGTGCCAGCACCGATGGGGGGACCAAAAACATTCAGTACTTC	CASTDGGTKNIQYF
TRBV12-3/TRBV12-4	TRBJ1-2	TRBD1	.	TGTGCCAGCAGTTCTAGGACAGGGCACGGATATGGCTACACCTTC	CASSSRTGHGYGYTF
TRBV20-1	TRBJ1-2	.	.	TGCAGTGCTCCTCAGGGATATGGCTACACCTTC	CSAPQGYGYTF
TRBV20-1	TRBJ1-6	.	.	TGCAGTGCTAGAGATCAATCGGCAGGGCAGAATTCACCCCTCCACTTT	CSARDQSAGQNSPLHF
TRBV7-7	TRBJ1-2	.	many	TGTGCTAGCAGCTTAGCGAGGGAATCTGGCTACACCTTC	CASSLARESGYTF
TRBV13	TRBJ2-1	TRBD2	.	TGTGCCAGCAGCTTTACTAGCGGGGGGGCATGGAATGAGCGGTTCTTC	CASSFTSGGAWNERFF
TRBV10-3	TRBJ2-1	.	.	TGTGCCATCAGTGAGCTTCTCGTAGGGGGTATCGATGAGCAGTTCTTC	CAISELLVGGIDEQFF
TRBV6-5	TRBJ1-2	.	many	TGTGCCAGCAGTTACTCCATCTTGCAGAGTGGGTATGGCTACACCTTC	CASSYSILQSGYGYTF
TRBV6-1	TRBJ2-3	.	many	TGTGCCAGCGGCTGGGACCCTAAGGCGCAGTATTTT	CASGWDPKAQYF
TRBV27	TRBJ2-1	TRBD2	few	TGTGCCAGCACCCTAAATAGCGGGGGGGCCCGTCCCTACAATGAGCAGTTCTTC	CASTLNSGGARPYNEQFF
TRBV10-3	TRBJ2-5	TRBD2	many	TGTGCCATCAGTGAGGGGAAGCGGGGGGACCAAGAGACCCAGTACTTC	CAISEGKRGDQETQYF
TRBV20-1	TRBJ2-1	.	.	TGCAGTGCTAGCAGGCAGGGAGCTTCCAATGAGCAGTTCTTC	CSASRQGASNEQFF
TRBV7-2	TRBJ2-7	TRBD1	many	TGTGCCAGCAGCCTAAACAGGGGAAACTACGAGCAGTACTTC	CASSLNRGNYEQYF
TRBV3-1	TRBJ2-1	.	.	TGTGCCAGCAGCGCCCGGGGAGACGTAGATGAGCAGGTCTTC	CASSARGDVDEQVF
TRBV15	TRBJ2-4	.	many	TGTGCCACCAGCAGCCAAGGGCGGAACATTCAGTACTTC	CATSSQGRNIQYF
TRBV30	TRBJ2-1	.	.	TGTGCCTGGAATAGCGAACGGCGGGTTGAGCAGTTCTTC	CAWNSERRVEQFF
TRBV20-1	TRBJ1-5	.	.	TGCAGTGCTAGAGACGGGGGAAGGGTGGGCAATCAGCCCCAGCATTTT	CSARDGGRVGNQPQHF
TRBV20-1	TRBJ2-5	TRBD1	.	TGCAGTGCTACGCCAGGGACAGCTCAGATATTCCAAGAGACCCAGTACTTC	CSATPGTAQIFQETQYF
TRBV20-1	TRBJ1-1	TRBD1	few	TGCAGTGCTAGAGTTCAAAAAGGACAGGGGGCGCCGGAAGCTTTCTTT	CSARVQKGQGAPEAFF
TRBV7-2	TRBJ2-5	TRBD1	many	TGTGCCAGCAGCCGGGACAGGTTGCAAGAGACCCAGTACTTC	CASSRDRLQETQYF
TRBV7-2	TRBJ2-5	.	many	TGTGCCAGCAGCTTAGCGCTGGGGGTTCGAGAGACCCAGTACTTC	CASSLALGVRETQYF
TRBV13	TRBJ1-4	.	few	TGTGCCAGCAGCAGGGAACAGAATGAAAAACTGTTTTTT	CASSREQNEKLFF
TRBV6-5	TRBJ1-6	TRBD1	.	TGTGCCAGCAGTTACCAGGGGGCTCGGGATTCACCCCTCCACTTT	CASSYQGARDSPLHF
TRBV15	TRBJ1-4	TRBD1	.	TGTGCCACCAGCAGATTTTACCGGGACAGGTCTGATGAAAAACTGTTTTTT	CATSRFYRDRSDEKLFF
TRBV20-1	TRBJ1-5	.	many	TGCAGTGCTAGAGATTTAGCGGCAGGGATTAGCAATCAGCCCCAGCATTTT	CSARDLAAGISNQPQHF
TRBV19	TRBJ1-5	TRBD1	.	TGTGCCAGTAGTCTAACTCAAGGACAGGGCAATCAGCCCCAGCATTTT	CASSLTQGQGNQPQHF
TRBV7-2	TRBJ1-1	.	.	TGTGCCAGCAGCATGGGGGGGAGTAGGACTGAAGCTTTCTTT	CASSMGGSRTEAFF
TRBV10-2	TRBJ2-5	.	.	TGCGCCAGCAGTGATCCGTTTCCCCGACGGGAGACCCAGTACTTC	CASSDPFPRRETQYF
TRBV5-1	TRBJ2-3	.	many	TGCGCCAGCAGCTTGGGACATTCAGGGGGCACAGATACGCAGTATTTT	CASSLGHSGGTDTQYF
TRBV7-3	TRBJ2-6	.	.	TGTGCCAGCAGCTCGAGGGCTCCGGGCCCAAGCTCTGGGGCCAACGTCCTGACTTTC	CASSSRAPGPSSGANVLTF
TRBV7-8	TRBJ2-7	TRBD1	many	TGTGCCAGCAGCCGGACAGGCTACGAGCAGTACTTC	CASSRTGYEQYF
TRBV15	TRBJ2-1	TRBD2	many	TGTGCCACCGGAGTGGGAGGGGTCGGCAATGAGCAGTTCTTC	CATGVGGVGNEQFF
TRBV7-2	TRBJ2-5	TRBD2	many	TGTGCCAGCAGCTGGAGACCAGCGGGGGGGAAAGAGACCCAGTACTTC	CASSWRPAGGKETQYF
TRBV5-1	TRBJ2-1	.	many	TGCGCCAGCAGCGATACAACAGGGAGTAGGGAGCAGTTCTTC	CASSDTTGSREQFF
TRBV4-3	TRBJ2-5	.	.	TGCGCCAGCGCTAAATCCATCCTTGGGCAAGAGACCCAGTACTTC	CASAKSILGQETQYF